This T cell receptor beta chain emerged from a study of blood T cell repertoires in COVID-19. Background on the study: Samples of COVID-19 (acute and convalescent) were obtained from the United States, Italy and Spain. Sample material is recorded as cDNA or gDNA derived from T cells, B-cell-depleted T cells, or PBMCs.

Per germline, CDR1 LGHNA and CDR2 YSLEER. The ends were cut back, 0 bases at V and 6 bases at J, with 9 bases in the middle. This CDR3 is 13 amino acids long. Per the authors' pipeline: Nucleated cell counts were estimated from reference gene primer amplification. Profiled with immunoSEQ multiplex PCR; TCRdb holds only in-frame clones, not every one. Clone size and the V and J calls come from that table; the DNA yielded D and trimming. The table lists about 110,000 clones, around 92% of them singletons. The sample taken for sequencing was peripheral blood. The receptor comes from a man aged 35 to 55 with active or convalescent COVID-19. The gene calls are TRBV4-3 and TRBJ2-7; the D gene is possibly TRBD2 (5 bases). The CDR3 here is CASSQEGGREQYF. In nucleotides, the CDR3 is TGCGCCAGCAGCCAAGAAGGCGGGCGCGAGCAGTACTTC.